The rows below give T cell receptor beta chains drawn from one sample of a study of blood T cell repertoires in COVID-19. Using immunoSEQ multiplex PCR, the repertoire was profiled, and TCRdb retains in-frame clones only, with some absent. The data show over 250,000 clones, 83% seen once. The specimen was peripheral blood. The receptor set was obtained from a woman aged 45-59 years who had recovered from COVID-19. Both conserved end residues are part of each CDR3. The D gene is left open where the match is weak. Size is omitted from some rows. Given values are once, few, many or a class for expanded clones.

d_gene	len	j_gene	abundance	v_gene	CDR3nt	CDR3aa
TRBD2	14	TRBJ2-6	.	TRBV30	TGTGGGGGAGGGCCCCTGTCTGGGGCCAACGTCCTGACTTTC	CGGGPLSGANVLTF
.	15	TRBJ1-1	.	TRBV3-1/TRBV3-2	TGTGCCAGCAGCCAAGGAGGGGGTTGGAACACTGAAGCTTTCTTT	CASSQGGGWNTEAFF
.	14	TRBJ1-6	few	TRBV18	TGTGCCAGCTCACCACTCACACCGAATTCACCCCTCCACTTT	CASSPLTPNSPLHF
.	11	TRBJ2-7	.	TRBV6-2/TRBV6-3	TGTGCCAGCAGCATAACCTACGAGCAGTACTTC	CASSITYEQYF
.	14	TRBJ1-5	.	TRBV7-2	TGTGCCAGCAGCTTATGGAGGGTAGGTCAGCCCCAGCATTTT	CASSLWRVGQPQHF
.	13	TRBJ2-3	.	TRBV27	TGTGCCAGCAGTATCGACATTCTCGATACGCAGTATTTT	CASSIDILDTQYF
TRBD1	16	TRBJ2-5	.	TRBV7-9	TGTGCCAGCAGCTACCCAGACAGGGGCGGCCAAGAGACCCAGTACTTC	CASSYPDRGGQETQYF
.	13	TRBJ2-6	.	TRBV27	TGTGCCAGCAGTTCGTTGGGGGCCAACGTCCTGACTTTC	CASSSLGANVLTF
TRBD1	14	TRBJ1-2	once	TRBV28	TGTGCCAGCAGTTCTACAGGGGGCGCCTATGGCTACACCTTC	CASSSTGGAYGYTF
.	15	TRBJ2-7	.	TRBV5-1	TGCGCCAGCAGCTTGAGCGGGACAGGCTCCTACGAGCAGTACTTC	CASSLSGTGSYEQYF
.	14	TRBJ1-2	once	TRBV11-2	TGTGCCAGCAGCCCGTTACAGGGTTTCTATGGCTACACCTTC	CASSPLQGFYGYTF
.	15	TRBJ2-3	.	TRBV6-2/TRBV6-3	TGTGCCAGCAGTTACCCCCGGAGCTCCACAGATACGCAGTATTTT	CASSYPRSSTDTQYF
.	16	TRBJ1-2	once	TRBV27	TGTGCCAGCAGTTTCGGGGGGTATACGACAAACTATGGCTACACCTTC	CASSFGGYTTNYGYTF
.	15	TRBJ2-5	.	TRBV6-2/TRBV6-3	TGTGCCAGCAGTTACTCGTCCGGCTGGGGCGGGGTCCAGTACTTC	CASSYSSGWGGVQYF
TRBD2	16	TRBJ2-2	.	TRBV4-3	TGCGCCAGCAGCCACCCCGGGACTAGCGCGATCGGGGAGCTGTTTTTT	CASSHPGTSAIGELFF
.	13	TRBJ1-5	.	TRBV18	TGTGCCAGCTCACGGGAGGAGAATCAGCCCCAGCATTTT	CASSREENQPQHF
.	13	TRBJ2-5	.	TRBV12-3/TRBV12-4	TGTGCCAGCAGTTTAGCTAGCCAAGAGACCCAGTACTTC	CASSLASQETQYF
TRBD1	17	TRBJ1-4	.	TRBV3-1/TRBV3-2	TGTGCCAGCAGCCAAGATTGGGACAGGGGCTTTAATGAAAAACTGTTTTTT	CASSQDWDRGFNEKLFF
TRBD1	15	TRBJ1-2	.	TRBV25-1	TGTGCCAGCAGCACCGGAACAGGGGGGAAGTATGGCTACACCTTC	CASSTGTGGKYGYTF
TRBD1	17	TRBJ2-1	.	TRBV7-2	TGTGCCAGCAGCCCATTACCAACAGGGGGCTATTGGAATGAGCAGTTCTTC	CASSPLPTGGYWNEQFF
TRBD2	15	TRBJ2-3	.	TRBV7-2	TGTGCCAGCAGACGGGACTATACTGGGTTAAATACGCAGTATTTT	CASRRDYTGLNTQYF
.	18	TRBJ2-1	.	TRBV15	TGTGCCACCAGCAGAGATATACTACAAGACTACTACTACAATGAGCAGTTCTTC	CATSRDILQDYYYNEQFF
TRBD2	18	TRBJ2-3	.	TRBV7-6	TGTGCCAGCAGCTTGGGGACTAGCGGGATACATGACACAGATACGCAGTATTTT	CASSLGTSGIHDTDTQYF
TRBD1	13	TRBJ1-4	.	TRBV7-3	TGTGCCAGCAGCCGGGACAGTAATGAAAAACTGTTTTTT	CASSRDSNEKLFF
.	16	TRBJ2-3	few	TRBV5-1	TGCGCCAGCAGCTTGGTTCAGGGGAGTGGAACAGATACGCAGTATTTT	CASSLVQGSGTDTQYF
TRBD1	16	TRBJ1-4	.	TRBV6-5	TGTGCCAGCAGTTCCAGAACAGGGGGTTCGAATGAAAAACTGTTTTTT	CASSSRTGGSNEKLFF
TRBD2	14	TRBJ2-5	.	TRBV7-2	TGTGCCAGCGGGAACGGGGGGGCCTCGGAGACCCAGTACTTC	CASGNGGASETQYF
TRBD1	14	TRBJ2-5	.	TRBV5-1	TGCGCCAGCTCCCCGGGGACAGCACAAGAGACCCAGTACTTC	CASSPGTAQETQYF
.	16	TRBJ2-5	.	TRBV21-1	TGTGCCAGCAGCAAAGCGCGGCAGGGGGTGACGGAGACCCAGTACTTC	CASSKARQGVTETQYF
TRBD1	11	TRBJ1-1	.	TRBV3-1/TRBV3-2	TGTGCCAGCAGCCGGGGGACAGGGGCTTTCTTT	CASSRGTGAFF
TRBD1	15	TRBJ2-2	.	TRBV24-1	TGTGCCACCAGTGTGCCGGGGACAGGGGCCGGGGAGCTGTTTTTT	CATSVPGTGAGELFF
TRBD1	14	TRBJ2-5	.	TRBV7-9	TGTGCCAGCAGCCAGGGACAGGGGAGAGAGACCCAGTACTTC	CASSQGQGRETQYF
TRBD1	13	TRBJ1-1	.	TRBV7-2	TGTGCCAGCACCAGACAGGGTGGTACTGAAGCTTTCTTT	CASTRQGGTEAFF
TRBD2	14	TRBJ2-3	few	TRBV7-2	TGTGCCAGCAGCTTAGTTTTGGGAGGGGATACGCAGTATTTT	CASSLVLGGDTQYF
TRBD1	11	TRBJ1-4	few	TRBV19	TGTGCCAGTAGTACCGGACAGGCCTTTATATTT	CASSTGQAFIF
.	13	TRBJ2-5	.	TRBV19	TGTGCCAGTAGTATCGGGATAGCGGAGACCCAGTACTTC	CASSIGIAETQYF
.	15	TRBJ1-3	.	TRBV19	TGTGCCAGTAGTGCGTTGGGGGCCCATGGAAACACCATATATTTT	CASSALGAHGNTIYF
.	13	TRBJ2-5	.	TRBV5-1	TGCGCCAGCAGCTTTGGACAGCAAGAGACCCAGTACTTC	CASSFGQQETQYF
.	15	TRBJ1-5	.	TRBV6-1	TGTGCCAGCAGTGAAGATGGCCCCTCGGGGATGCCCCAGCATTTT	CASSEDGPSGMPQHF
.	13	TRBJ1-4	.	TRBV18	TGTGCCAGCTCACCCGGACAAAACGAAAAACTGTTTTTT	CASSPGQNEKLFF
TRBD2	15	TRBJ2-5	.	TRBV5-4	TGTGCCAGCAGACTGACGAGCGGGGGCCAAGAGACCCAGTACTTC	CASRLTSGGQETQYF
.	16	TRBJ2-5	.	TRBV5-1	TGCGCCAGTTCCGCCGGGGAGTGGGTGGGACAAGAGACCCAGTACTTC	CASSAGEWVGQETQYF
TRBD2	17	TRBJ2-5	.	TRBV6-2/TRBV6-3	TGTGCCAGCAGTTCCCTCTCTGGCGGGAGGTGGGGGGAGACCCAGTACTTC	CASSSLSGGRWGETQYF
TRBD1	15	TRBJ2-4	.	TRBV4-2	TGTGCCAGCAGCCAAGATCGGACAGGGGCGACCATTCAGTACTTC	CASSQDRTGATIQYF
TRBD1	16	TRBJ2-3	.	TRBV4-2	TGTGCCAGCAGCCGACGGGGACAGGTGTACACAGATACGCAGTATTTT	CASSRRGQVYTDTQYF
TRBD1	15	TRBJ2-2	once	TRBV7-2	TGTGCCAGCAGCTCGACAGGGCTGGTCACCGGGGAGCTGTTTTTT	CASSSTGLVTGELFF
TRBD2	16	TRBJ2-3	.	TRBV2	TGTGCCAGCAGTGGGCTAGCGGGGGGCCGCGCAGATACGCAGTATTTT	CASSGLAGGRADTQYF
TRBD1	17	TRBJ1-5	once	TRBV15	TGTGCCACCAGCAGAGAACGTTGGGACAGGGGGCAGCAGCCCCAGCATTTT	CATSRERWDRGQQPQHF
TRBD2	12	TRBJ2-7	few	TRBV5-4	TGTGCCACGATAGCGGGAGGGCGCGAGCAGTACTTC	CATIAGGREQYF
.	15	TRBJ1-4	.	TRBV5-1	TGCGCCAGCAGCTCGGAGACCGTACCAGGGGAAAAACTGTTTTTT	CASSSETVPGEKLFF
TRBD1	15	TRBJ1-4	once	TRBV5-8	TGTGCCAGCAGCAAAGGCAATCGGGACAGTGAAAAACTGTTTTTT	CASSKGNRDSEKLFF
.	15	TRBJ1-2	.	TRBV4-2	TGTGCCAGCAGCCAAGTACAAGGAGAGGTTAGTGGCTACACCTTC	CASSQVQGEVSGYTF